A selection of T cell receptor beta chains follows, all from one sample in a study of cytomegalovirus exposure and HLA in healthy donors. The method was immunoSEQ multiplex PCR; TCRdb's version includes in-frame clones alone and lacks a portion of them. This table holds about 87,000 clones, nearly 80% found once. Sample: PBMCs. These receptors originate from a woman aged 40 to 50 in good health and CMV-seronegative. The CDR3 runs from the conserved cysteine through the conserved F or W.

j_call v_call cdr3_aa
TRBJ1-1 TRBV7-2 CASSLARTGSGTEAFF
TRBJ1-2 TRBV7-2 CASSFLDVRGGGYTF
TRBJ1-2 TRBV28 CASSLSQNYGYTF
TRBJ1-3 TRBV30 CAWSMDSHSGNTIYF
TRBJ2-7 TRBV4-2 CASSPQGAGGIEQYF
TRBJ1-4 TRBV12-5 CASGLGQGGEKLFF
TRBJ2-5 TRBV19 CASRAGRGETQYF
TRBJ2-5 TRBV7-2 CASSPPSKETQYF
TRBJ1-1 TRBV6-5 CASTFLTGGTEAFF
TRBJ2-7 TRBV5-5 CASSFGGSYEQYF
TRBJ2-1 TRBV2 CASSGLAWHEQFF
TRBJ1-4 TRBV4-3 CASSQDPGRGYNEKLFF
TRBJ2-7 TRBV12-2 CASRLGLGRMTYEQYF
TRBJ2-3 TRBV7-9 CASSHSLAGGRDTQYF
TRBJ1-6 TRBV2 CASNTQETYSPLHF
TRBJ2-7 TRBV7-6 CASSPGAPSALNEQYF
TRBJ2-3 TRBV29-1 CSVEGRFTDTQYF
TRBJ2-5 TRBV27 CASRRTGQETQYF
TRBJ2-5 TRBV5-4 CASSPGTGAETQYF
TRBJ2-7 TRBV5-1 CASSSIGTDHYEQYF
TRBJ2-7 TRBV27 CASSLEFGTVAYEQYF
TRBJ2-5 TRBV6-5 CASSYSPRETQYF
TRBJ1-2 TRBV6-1 CASGGEQGKGGYTF
TRBJ1-5 TRBV21-1 CASSKEQSNQPQHF
TRBJ1-5 TRBV19 CASSSRQGSNQPQHF
TRBJ2-5 TRBV15 CATSRDAGSGQTQYF
TRBJ1-1 TRBV7-2 CASSLASLGPEAFF
TRBJ1-6 TRBV7-5 CVRSGDSGSPLHF
TRBJ1-4 TRBV7-9 CSSSTTGLGEKLFF
TRBJ2-7 TRBV7-9 CASSLGAPMSSYEQYF
TRBJ1-5 TRBV6-5 CASNQGLGQPQNF
TRBJ2-2 TRBV28 CASSSRFRGRGVTGELFF
TRBJ2-6 TRBV18 CASSPSSGANVLTF
TRBJ2-7 TRBV6-5 CASSYSGQGAYEQYF
TRBJ2-1 TRBV4-1 CASSSVGGSYNEQFF
TRBJ1-2 TRBV5-1 CASSSRDGQGRNGYTF
TRBJ2-7 TRBV4-3 CASSHTGTPYEQYF
TRBJ2-5 TRBV10-3 CAISELIEETQYF
TRBJ1-3 TRBV5-6 CASSTLETGAFNTIYF
TRBJ1-1 TRBV5-4 CASRSDGTGATEAFF
TRBJ2-2 TRBV30 CAWSHRPANTGELFF
TRBJ1-3 TRBV6-5 CASRLQGAAGNTIYF
TRBJ1-6 TRBV4-1 CAGRRGGGSPLHF
TRBJ2-5 TRBV7-9 CASSLVGAETQYF
TRBJ2-5 TRBV5-1 CASSLASGVETQYF
TRBJ1-1 TRBV9 CASTYGRGHENTEAFF
TRBJ1-6 TRBV5-4 CASSDSRQGVGSPLHF
TRBJ1-1 TRBV4-2 CASSQGLAGGLGTEAFF
TRBJ2-2 TRBV10-2 CASSVHQGETGELFF
TRBJ1-2 TRBV5-1 CASRAVFGGYTF
TRBJ2-7 TRBV7-2 CASSRDSPEQYF
TRBJ2-1 TRBV20-1 CSAKTRPMQFF
TRBJ1-5 TRBV6-5 CASSYGQGGNQPQHF
TRBJ2-7 TRBV5-1 CASSLSSSGLSYEQYF
TRBJ2-3 TRBV9 CASGGTSGGASDTQYF
TRBJ1-1 TRBV5-8 CASSRRETEAFF
TRBJ2-2 TRBV2 CASRGLAGRTGELFF
TRBJ1-3 TRBV7-9 CASSSDRSSGNTIYF
TRBJ1-1 TRBV5-6 CASSLAAGQVSFF